This TCR beta chain was recorded in a study of T cells after posttransplantation cyclophosphamide. Study-wide findings and caveats: Tissue-infiltrating T cells from skin or gut overlapped little with blood T cells. After PTCy, TRB diversity resembled that of CNI/methotrexate controls. Donor CD8+ memory clones often dominated recipient blood repertoires at later times.

To note about this clone: What it recognizes is unknown.

The CDR3 totals 15 residues. Trimming removed 7 bases at V and 4 bases at J, with 19 bases between. The germline V gene has CDR1 SNHLY and CDR2 FYNNEI. On the day of bone marrow donation, the related graft donor provided peripheral blood. Generated by immunoSEQ multiplex PCR, the TCRdb table keeps only in-frame clones and is missing some. The data contain roughly 14,000 clones, around four fifths of them singletons. The chain is built from TRBV2 and TRBJ1-1; D call uncertain. The clonotype comes from a man over 45 in good health, CMV-negative, and a related stem cell transplant donor. Sequencing used memory CD4+ T cells sorted from PBMCs. The CDR3 region is CASKRVTGWSTEAFF. CDR3 sequence (DNA): TGTGCCAGCAAACGGGTTACGGGGTGGAGCACTGAAGCTTTCTTT.